This paragraph covers one TCR beta chain sequence. The antigen is unknown. A read error may explain this, as a much larger clone is one base away. Time point of the sample: persistent/refractory GD, antithyroid drugs over 5 years with positive TRAb. Isolated PBMC RNA provided the starting material for the TCR library. For TCR beta, libraries came from iRepertoire HTBI primers and Arm-PCR of CDR3 regions. TCRdb re-analysed the multiplex PCR reads in MiXCR, keeping a single row per CDR3 protein. The sample lists approximately 440,000 distinct CDR3 sequences, about a quarter occurring once. The sample is drawn from a study of regulatory T cells in long-lasting Graves disease. Whole-study findings and limits: Public clonotype sharing was higher in persistent than newly diagnosed patients.

Germline V lookup: CDR1 SNHLY, CDR2 FYNNEI. V dropped 7 bases and J dropped 3 bases, with 13 bases sitting between them. CDR3 size: 13 residues. The material was peripheral blood mononuclear cells (PBMCs), obtained when the disease was refractory, from a patient treated with antithyroid drugs. The chain employs TRBV2 and TRBJ2-7, with a possible D match to TRBD2 (6 bases). The sequence derives from a female donor with Graves disease. The DNA for the CDR3 is TGTGCCAGCAAGTTTTCGCGGGACTACGAGCAGTACTTC. Amino acid sequence: CASKFSRDYEQYF.